This T cell receptor beta chain appears in the sequencing data of a study of cytomegalovirus exposure and HLA in healthy donors. The PCR made use of 60 Vbeta and 13 Jbeta primers. Data came from immunoSEQ multiplex PCR; TCRdb stores just in-frame clones and leaves some out. The sample contains 140,000 to 150,000 clones, around 72% of which appear only once. The sequenced sample was PBMCs. This receptor was identified in a man aged 40-49 years in good health and CMV-seronegative.

The CDR3 is CASSLVEWNTGELFF. In DNA form, the CDR3 reads TGTGCCAGCAGCTTGGTGGAGTGGAACACCGGGGAGCTGTTTTTT. V is TRBV5-8 and J is TRBJ2-2; D is uncertain. Trimming removed 0 bases from V and 1 base from J, with 7 bases in between. Germline loops: CDR1 SGHTS, CDR2 YDEGEE. The CDR3 consists of 15 residues. The complete variable domain, with remaining parts taken from reference TRBV5-8 and TRBJ2-2, reads EAGVTQSPTHLIKTRGQQATLRCSPISGHTSVYWYQQALGLGLQFLLWYDEGEERNRGNFPPRFSGRQFPNYSSELNVNALELEDSALYLCASSLVEWNTGELFFGEGSRLTVL.